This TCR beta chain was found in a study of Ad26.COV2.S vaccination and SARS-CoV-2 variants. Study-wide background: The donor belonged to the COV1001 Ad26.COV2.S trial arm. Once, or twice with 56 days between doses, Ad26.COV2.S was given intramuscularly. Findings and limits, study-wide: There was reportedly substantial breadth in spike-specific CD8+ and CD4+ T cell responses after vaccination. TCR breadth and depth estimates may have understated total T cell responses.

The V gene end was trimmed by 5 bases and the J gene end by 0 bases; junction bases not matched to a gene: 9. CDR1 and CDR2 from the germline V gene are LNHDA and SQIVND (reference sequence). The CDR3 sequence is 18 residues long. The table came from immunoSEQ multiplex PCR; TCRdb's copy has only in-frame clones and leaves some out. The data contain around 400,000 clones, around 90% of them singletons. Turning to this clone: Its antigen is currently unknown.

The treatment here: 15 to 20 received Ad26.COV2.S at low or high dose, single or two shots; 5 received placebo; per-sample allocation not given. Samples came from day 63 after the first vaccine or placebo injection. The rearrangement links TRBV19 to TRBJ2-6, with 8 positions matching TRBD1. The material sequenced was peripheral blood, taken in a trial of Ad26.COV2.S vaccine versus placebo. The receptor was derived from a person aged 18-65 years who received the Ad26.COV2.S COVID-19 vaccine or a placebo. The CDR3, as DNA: TGTGCCAGTAGTCCAGGACAGGGAATATTCTCTGGGGCCAACGTCCTGACTTTC. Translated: CASSPGQGIFSGANVLTF.